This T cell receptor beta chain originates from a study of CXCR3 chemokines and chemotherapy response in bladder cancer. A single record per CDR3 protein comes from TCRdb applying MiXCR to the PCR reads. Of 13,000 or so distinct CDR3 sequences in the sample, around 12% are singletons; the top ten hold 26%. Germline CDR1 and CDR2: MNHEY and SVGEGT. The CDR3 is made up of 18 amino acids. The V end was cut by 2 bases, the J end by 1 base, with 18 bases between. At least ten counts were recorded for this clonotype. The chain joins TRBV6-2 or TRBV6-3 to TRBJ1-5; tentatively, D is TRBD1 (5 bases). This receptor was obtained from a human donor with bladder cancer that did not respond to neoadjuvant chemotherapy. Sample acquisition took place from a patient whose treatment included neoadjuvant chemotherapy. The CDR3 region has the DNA TGTGCCAGCAGTTACGTGTCTTCTGCAGGGCTGAGCAATCAGCCCCAGCATTTT. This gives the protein CASSYVSSAGLSNQPQHF.